The clone carrying this T cell receptor beta chain was observed a single time. The data are from a study of blood T cell repertoires in COVID-19. Study context: Researchers got acute and convalescent COVID-19 samples from the United States, Italy and Spain. The cDNA or gDNA used as material had been derived from T cells, B-cell-depleted T cells, or PBMCs.

The J segment lost 5 bases and the V segment lost 3 bases, leaving 7 bases of the junction unmatched. The CDR3 extends over 15 amino acids. Germline CDR1 reads SGHTA; CDR2 reads FQGNSA. Under the authors' procedure: Estimated nucleated cell counts came from reference gene primer amplification. Assay used: immunoSEQ multiplex PCR; TCRdb lists only in-frame clones, some missing. V and J calls and clone size are copied from that table; D and trimming were computed from the DNA. Here the sample spans 95,000 to 110,000 clones, approximately 87% being singletons. The source material was peripheral blood. This TCR came from a human donor in a cohort sampled during active or convalescent COVID-19. V gene TRBV7-2 combines with J gene TRBJ2-5; 9 nucleotides align to TRBD2. The CDR3 DNA reads TGTGCCAGCAGCTTTGGAGCGGGGGGATTGGAGACCCAGTACTTC. It encodes CASSFGAGGLETQYF.